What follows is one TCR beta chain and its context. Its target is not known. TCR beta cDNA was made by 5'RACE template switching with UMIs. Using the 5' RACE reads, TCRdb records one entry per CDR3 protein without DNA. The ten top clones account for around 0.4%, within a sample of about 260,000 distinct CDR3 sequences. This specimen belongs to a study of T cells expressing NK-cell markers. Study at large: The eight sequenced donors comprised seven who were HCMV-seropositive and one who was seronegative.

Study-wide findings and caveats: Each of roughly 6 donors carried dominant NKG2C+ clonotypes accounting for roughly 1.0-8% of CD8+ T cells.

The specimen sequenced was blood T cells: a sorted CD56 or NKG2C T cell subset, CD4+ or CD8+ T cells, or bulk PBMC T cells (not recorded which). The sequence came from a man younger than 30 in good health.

The CDR3 spells CASGDRAYNEQFF. The chain links TRBV9 to TRBJ2-1; TCRdb gives TRBD1 as the D gene, but with no DNA this cannot be confirmed. CDR1 SGDLS and CDR2 YYNGEE come from the germline V gene. The CDR3 covers 13 residues.